This T cell receptor (beta chain) was sequenced for a study of siplizumab effects on memory and regulatory T cells. Turning to this clone: Its antigen is unknown.

Germline V gene data show CDR1 as SGDLS and CDR2 as YYNGEE. This CDR3 region has 15 residues. Losses at the gene ends were 4 bases for V and 6 bases for J; bases not matched to a gene: 13. TCRdb keeps only in-frame clones here, not all; method: immunoSEQ multiplex PCR. The table lists about 56,000 clones, just over 95% of them singletons. Study results and caveats: With siplizumab, cumulative frequency of CD4+ memory-derived alloreactive sequences dropped significantly. Of the alloreactive clones, only a minor fraction mapped to unstimulated subsets.

The source is a human donor in good health. The V gene is TRBV9, the J gene TRBJ2-7, with 7 bases lining up with TRBD1. Sequencing was carried out using naive CD8+ T cells sorted from blood. The CDR3 is CASSTYLGTASEQYF. DNA of the CDR3: TGTGCCAGCAGCACTTACTTGGGGACAGCAAGCGAGCAGTACTTC. Full variable domain (remainder filled in from reference TRBV9 and TRBJ2-7): DSGVTQTPKHLITATGQRVTLRCSPRSGDLSVYWYQQSLDQGLQFLIQYYNGEERAKGNILERFSAQQFPDLHSELNLSSLELGDSALYFCASSTYLGTASEQYFGPGTRLTVT.